One sample yielded the 6 T cell receptor beta chains listed below, sequenced in a study of CD8+CD57+ T cells in acquired aplastic anemia. CDR3 and TCR beta VDJ profiling relied on a genomic DNA template. One entry per CDR3 protein, called by TCRdb with MiXCR from the reads. This table has roughly 200,000 distinct CDR3 sequences, 55% to 65% appearing once. Sequencing was done on patients that had shown CD8+CD57+ cell expansion by flow cytometry. Input material: sorted CD4+, CD8+, or CD8+CD57+ T cells (not recorded which) from PBMCs. The receptors stem from a human donor with aplastic anemia.

This clonotype was picked up many times. V usage is TRBV12-3 or TRBV12-4 and J usage is TRBJ2-2; D gene ambiguous. Between the trimmed V and J ends, which lost 4 bases and 5 bases, there was a span of 8 bases. The length of the CDR3 is 13 residues. This chain's CDR3 is CASSSIGTGELFF. The DNA of the CDR3 is TGTGCCAGCAGTTCTATAGGGACCGGGGAGCTGTTTTTT.

This clonotype was detected many times. The chain links TRBV7-9 to TRBJ1-1, with D possibly being TRBD1 (5 bases). The CDR3 spans 13 residues. V lost 1 base, J lost 3 bases, and 6 bases lay in between. From germline, CDR1 is SEHNR and CDR2 FQNEAQ (reference sequence). The CDR3 protein is CASSLGGDTEAFF. CDR3 bases: TGTGCCAGCAGCTTAGGGGGGGACACTGAAGCTTTCTTT.

This clonotype was observed a single time. The chain recombines TRBV5-1 with TRBJ2-2, with D unclear. This CDR3 is 15 amino acids long. In germline, CDR1 is SGHRS, CDR2 YFSETQ. V was shortened by 6 bases and J by 0 bases, with 12 bases between the two germline ends. As DNA, the CDR3 is TGCGCCAGCACTCTCCGGTTATCGAACACCGGGGAGCTGTTTTTT. Its protein is CASTLRLSNTGELFF.

This chain links TRBV10-2 with TRBJ2-7; 10 bases line up with TRBD2. The CDR3 extends over 18 amino acids. J gave up 0 bases and V 7 bases, and 15 bases lay outside the gene matches. Per the germline V gene, CDR1 is WSHSY and CDR2 is SAAADI. CDR3 sequence (DNA): TGCGCCAGCAAGGTTAGCGGGGGGTCGGATTATAGCTCCTACGAGCAGTACTTC. Translated, it gives CASKVSGGSDYSSYEQYF.

The rearrangement links TRBV24-1 to TRBJ2-5; 7 bases are a match to TRBD1. Matching the DNA end better, TRBJ2-7 makes the J call doubtful. This CDR3 contains 16 residues. In germline, CDR1 is KGHDR, CDR2 SFDVKD. The CDR3 region has the DNA TGTGCCACCAGTGATTTGGAGGGACAGATAAACTACGAGCAGTACTTC. This translates into CATSDLEGQINYEQYF.

The CDR3 reads CASSPLTGSDGYTF. In DNA form, the CDR3 reads TGTGCCAGCAGCCCTCTGACAGGGTCGGATGGCTACACCTTC. The chain links TRBV7-9 to TRBJ1-2, with 7 bases matching TRBD1. Germline trimming cut 5 bases from V and 6 bases from J; bases unmatched to any gene: 9. The germline gives CDR1 SEHNR, CDR2 FQNEAQ (reference sequence). This CDR3 is built from 14 residues.